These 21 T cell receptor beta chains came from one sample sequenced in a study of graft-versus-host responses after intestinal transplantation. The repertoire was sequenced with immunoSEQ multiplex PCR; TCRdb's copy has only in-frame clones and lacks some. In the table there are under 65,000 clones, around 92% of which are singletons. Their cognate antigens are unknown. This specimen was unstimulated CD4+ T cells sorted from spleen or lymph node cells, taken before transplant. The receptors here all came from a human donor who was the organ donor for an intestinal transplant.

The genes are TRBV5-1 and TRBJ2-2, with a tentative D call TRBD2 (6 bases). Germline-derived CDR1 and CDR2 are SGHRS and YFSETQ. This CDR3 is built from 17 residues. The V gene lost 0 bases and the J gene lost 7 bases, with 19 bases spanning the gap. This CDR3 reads CASSLASSHLEGGELFF. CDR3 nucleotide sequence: TGCGCCAGCAGCTTGGCCTCAAGCCACCTGGAGGGCGGGGAGCTGTTTTTT.

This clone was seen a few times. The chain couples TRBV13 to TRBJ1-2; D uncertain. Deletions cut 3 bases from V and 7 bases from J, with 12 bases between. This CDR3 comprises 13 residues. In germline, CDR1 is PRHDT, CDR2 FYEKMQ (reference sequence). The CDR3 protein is CASSFRGNSGYTF. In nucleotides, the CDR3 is TGTGCCAGCAGCTTCAGAGGGAACAGTGGCTACACCTTC.

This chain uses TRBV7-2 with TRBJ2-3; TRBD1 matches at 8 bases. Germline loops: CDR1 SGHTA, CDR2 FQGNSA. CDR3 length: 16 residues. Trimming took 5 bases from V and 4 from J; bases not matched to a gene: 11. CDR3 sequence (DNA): TGTGCCAGCAGCCCCACGCAGGGGGCGCGCCCAGATACGCAGTATTTT. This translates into CASSPTQGARPDTQYF. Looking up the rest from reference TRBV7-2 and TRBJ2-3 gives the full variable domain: GAGVSQSPSNKVTEKGKDVELRCDPISGHTALYWYRQSLGQGLEFLIYFQGNSAPDKSGLPSDRFSAERTGGSVSTLTIQRTQQEDSAVYLCASSPTQGARPDTQYFGPGTRLTVL.

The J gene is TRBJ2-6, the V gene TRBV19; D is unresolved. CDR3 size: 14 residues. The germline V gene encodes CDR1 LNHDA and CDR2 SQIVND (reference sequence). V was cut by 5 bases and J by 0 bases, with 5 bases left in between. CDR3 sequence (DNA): TGTGCCAGTAGTGAGTTCTCTGGGGCCAACGTCCTGACTTTC. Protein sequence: CASSEFSGANVLTF.

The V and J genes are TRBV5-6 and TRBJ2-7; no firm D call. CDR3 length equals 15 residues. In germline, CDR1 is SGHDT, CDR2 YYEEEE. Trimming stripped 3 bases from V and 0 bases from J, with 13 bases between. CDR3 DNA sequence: TGTGCCAGCAGCTGGCGAGTCGACCTCTCCTACGAGCAGTACTTC. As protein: CASSWRVDLSYEQYF.

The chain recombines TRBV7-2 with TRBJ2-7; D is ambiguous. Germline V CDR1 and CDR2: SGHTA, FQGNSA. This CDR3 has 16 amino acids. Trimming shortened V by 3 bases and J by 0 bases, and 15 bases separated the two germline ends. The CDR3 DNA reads TGTGCCAGCAGCTTTTGGGGTAGGACCCGCTCCTACGAGCAGTACTTC. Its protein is CASSFWGRTRSYEQYF.

The CDR3, as DNA: TGCAGCGTTACACCCCGATTGCAGGTGTCCTATGGCTACACCTTC. Protein: CSVTPRLQVSYGYTF. V and J are TRBV29-1 and TRBJ1-2; D gene ambiguous. This CDR3 has 15 amino acids. The V end lost 5 bases, the J end lost 4 bases, and 20 bases lay between the germline ends. The germline gives CDR1 SQVTM, CDR2 ANQGSEA.

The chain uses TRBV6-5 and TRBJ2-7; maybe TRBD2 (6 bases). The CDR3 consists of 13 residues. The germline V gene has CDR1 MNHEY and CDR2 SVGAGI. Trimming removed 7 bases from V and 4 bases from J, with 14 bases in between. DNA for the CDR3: TGTGCCAGCACCAAGAGCCGGGGGTACGAGCAGTACTTC. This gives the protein CASTKSRGYEQYF.

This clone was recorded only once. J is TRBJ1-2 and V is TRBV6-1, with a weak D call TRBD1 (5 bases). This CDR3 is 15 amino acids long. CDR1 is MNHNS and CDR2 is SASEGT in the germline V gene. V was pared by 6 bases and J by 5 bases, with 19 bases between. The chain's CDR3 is CASRDQPTDKYGYTF. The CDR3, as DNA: TGTGCCAGCAGAGACCAACCGACAGACAAATATGGCTACACCTTC.

The CDR3 bases are TGTGCCAGCATCGGGCCGGGAAGAGTCACTGAAGCTTTCTTT. It specifies CASIGPGRVTEAFF. This chain joins TRBV25-1 and TRBJ1-1; no definite D call. Germline CDR1 and CDR2: MGHDK and SYGVNS. V lost 7 bases, J lost 4 bases, and 16 bases lay in between. The CDR3 runs 14 residues.

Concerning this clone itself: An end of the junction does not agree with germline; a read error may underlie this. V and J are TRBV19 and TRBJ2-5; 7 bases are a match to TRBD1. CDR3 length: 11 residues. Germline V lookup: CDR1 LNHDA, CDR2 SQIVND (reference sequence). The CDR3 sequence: CASSMGQTQYF. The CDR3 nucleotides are TGTGCCAGTAGTATGGGACAGACGCAGTACTTC.

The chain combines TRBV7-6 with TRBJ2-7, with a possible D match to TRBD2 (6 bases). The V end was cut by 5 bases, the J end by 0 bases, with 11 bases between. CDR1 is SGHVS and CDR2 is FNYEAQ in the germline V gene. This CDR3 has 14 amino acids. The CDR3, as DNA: TGTGCCAGCAGCCCCCGGGGGTCCTCCTACGAGCAGTACTTC. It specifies CASSPRGSSYEQYF. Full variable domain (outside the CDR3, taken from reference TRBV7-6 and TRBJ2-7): GAGVSQSPRYKVTKRGQDVALRCDPISGHVSLYWYRQALGQGPEFLTYFNYEAQQDKSGLPNDRFSAERPEGSISTLTIQRTEQRDSAMYRCASSPRGSSYEQYFGPGTRLTVT.

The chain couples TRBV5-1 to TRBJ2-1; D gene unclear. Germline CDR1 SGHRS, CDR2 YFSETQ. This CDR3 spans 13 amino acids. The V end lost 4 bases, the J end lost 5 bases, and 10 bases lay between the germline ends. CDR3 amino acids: CASSTGQNNEQFF. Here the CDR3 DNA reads TGCGCCAGCAGCACGGGCCAGAACAATGAGCAGTTCTTC.

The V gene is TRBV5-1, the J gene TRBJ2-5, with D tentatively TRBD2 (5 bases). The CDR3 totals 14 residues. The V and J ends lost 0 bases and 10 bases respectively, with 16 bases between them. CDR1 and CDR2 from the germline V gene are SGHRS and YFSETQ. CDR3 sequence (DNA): TGCGCCAGCAGCTTGGCCACCGACACGGGGAGCCAGTACTTC. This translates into CASSLATDTGSQYF.

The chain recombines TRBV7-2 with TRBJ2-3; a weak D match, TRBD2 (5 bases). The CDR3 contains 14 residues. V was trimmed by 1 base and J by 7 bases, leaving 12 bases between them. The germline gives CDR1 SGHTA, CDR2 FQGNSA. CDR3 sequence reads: CASSLGRGGYTQYF. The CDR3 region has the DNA TGTGCCAGCAGCTTAGGCCGGGGTGGATATACGCAGTATTTT.

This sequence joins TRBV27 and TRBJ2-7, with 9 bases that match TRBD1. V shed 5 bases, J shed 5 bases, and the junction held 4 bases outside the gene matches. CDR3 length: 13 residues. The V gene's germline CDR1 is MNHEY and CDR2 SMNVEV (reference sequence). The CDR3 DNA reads TGTGCCAGCAGTCCCTACAGGGGGCACGAGCAGTACTTC. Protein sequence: CASSPYRGHEQYF.

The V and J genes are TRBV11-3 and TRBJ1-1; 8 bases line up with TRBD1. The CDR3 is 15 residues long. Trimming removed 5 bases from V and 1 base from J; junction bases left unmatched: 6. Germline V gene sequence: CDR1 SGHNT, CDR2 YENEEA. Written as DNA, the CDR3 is TGTGCCAGCAGCATCCGGGACAGGAGGAACACTGAAGCTTTCTTT. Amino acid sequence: CASSIRDRRNTEAFF. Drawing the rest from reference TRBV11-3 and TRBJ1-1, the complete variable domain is EAGVVQSPRYKIIEKKQPVAFWCNPISGHNTLYWYLQNLGQGPELLIRYENEEAVDDSQLPKDRFSAERLKGVDSTLKIQPAELGDSAVYLCASSIRDRRNTEAFFGQGTRLTVV.

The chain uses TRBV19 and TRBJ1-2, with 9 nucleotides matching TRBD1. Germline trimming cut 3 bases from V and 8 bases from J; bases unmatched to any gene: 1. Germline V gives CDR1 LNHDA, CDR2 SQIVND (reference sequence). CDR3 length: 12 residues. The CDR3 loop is CASSITGGGYTF. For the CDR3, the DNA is TGTGCCAGTAGTATCACAGGGGGCGGCTACACCTTC.

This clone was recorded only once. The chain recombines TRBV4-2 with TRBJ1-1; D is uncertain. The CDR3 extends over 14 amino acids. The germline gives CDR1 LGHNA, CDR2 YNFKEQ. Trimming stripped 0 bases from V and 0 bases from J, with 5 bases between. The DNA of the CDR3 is TGTGCCAGCAGCCAAGATTGGGTGAACACTGAAGCTTTCTTT. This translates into CASSQDWVNTEAFF.

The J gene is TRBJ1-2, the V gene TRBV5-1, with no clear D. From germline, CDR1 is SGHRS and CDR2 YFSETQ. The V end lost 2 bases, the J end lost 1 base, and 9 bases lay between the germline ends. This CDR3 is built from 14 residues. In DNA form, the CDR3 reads TGCGCCAGCAGCTTAAACCATGTTAACTATGGCTACACCTTC. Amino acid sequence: CASSLNHVNYGYTF.

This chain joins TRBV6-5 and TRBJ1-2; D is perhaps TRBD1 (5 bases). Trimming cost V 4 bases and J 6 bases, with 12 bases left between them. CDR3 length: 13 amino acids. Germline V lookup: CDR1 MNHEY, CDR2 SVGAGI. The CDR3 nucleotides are TGTGCCAGCAGTTTCGACAGATACCATGGCTACACCTTC. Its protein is CASSFDRYHGYTF.